The 23 T cell receptor beta chains listed next were all sequenced from one sample in a study of read filtering for tumor transcriptome and immune sequencing. The library was built from about 400 ng RNA with molecular barcoded adaptors for alpha/delta and beta/gamma chains. TCRdb itself ran the reads through MiXCR, one entry per CDR3 protein. In the table there are about 86,000 distinct CDR3 sequences, more than 9% of which are singletons. Sequenced sample: a population of CD138-negative cells sorted from bone marrow. The origin of the receptors is a donor at least 40 years old with multiple myeloma.

This clonotype was seen at least ten times. V gene TRBV6-1 combines with J gene TRBJ2-1, with D possibly being TRBD1 (5 bases). The V and J ends lost 4 bases and 5 bases respectively, with 15 bases between them. CDR3 length equals 15 residues. Per germline, CDR1 MNHNS and CDR2 SASEGT. CDR3 sequence: CASSGTREWDNEQFF. In DNA form, the CDR3 reads TGTGCCAGCAGTGGGACAAGGGAATGGGACAATGAGCAGTTCTTC.

Notes on this clonotype: This may arise from a read error, as a much more abundant clone is one base away. V is TRBV6-4 and J is TRBJ2-1; TRBD1 or TRBD2 may be the D gene (6 bases each). The CDR3 loop spans 17 amino acids. The germline V gene has CDR1 MRHNA and CDR2 SNTAGT. The CDR3 reads CDSSVQYKGGAYNEQFF. In DNA, the CDR3 is TGTGACAGCAGTGTACAATATAAGGGGGGCGCCTACAATGAGCAGTTCTTC.

This clonotype was counted many times. The chain carries TRBV5-1 and TRBJ2-5; 13 bases match TRBD2. V trimming: 0 bases; J trimming: 5 bases; junction bases outside the gene matches: 4. CDR1 SGHRS and CDR2 YFSETQ come from the germline V gene. The CDR3 has 16 amino acids. The CDR3 is CASSLGPLAGGETQYF. CDR3 coding DNA: TGCGCCAGCAGCTTGGGGCCACTAGCGGGAGGGGAGACCCAGTACTTC.

In its sample, this clonotype is medium-sized. The chain has TRBV29-1 and TRBJ2-7, with 12 positions matching TRBD2. The ends lost 1 base at V and 3 bases at J; junction bases unmatched: 1. Germline lookup yields CDR1 SQVTM and CDR2 ANQGSEA. The CDR3 contains 14 residues. CDR3: CSVEGLAGDYEQYF. CDR3 nucleotide sequence: TGCAGCGTTGAAGGACTAGCGGGAGACTACGAGCAGTACTTC.

Many counts were recorded for this clonotype. The chain carries TRBV3-1 and TRBJ2-1; D is possibly TRBD2 (5 bases). CDR1 LGHDT and CDR2 YNNKEL come from the germline V gene (reference sequence). The CDR3 contains 14 residues. V was clipped by 5 bases and J by 4 bases, with 12 bases between them. The CDR3 DNA follows: TGTGCCAGCAGCTCTAGAGGGCTGTACAATGAGCAGTTCTTC. This translates into CASSSRGLYNEQFF.

This clonotype was found a few times. The chain has TRBV5-1 and TRBJ2-1, with TRBD1 matching over 7 bases. Germline V gene data show CDR1 as SGHRS and CDR2 as YFSETQ. CDR3 length: 16 residues. V lost 1 base to trimming and J lost 0 bases; unmatched junction nucleotides: 4. CDR3: CASSLKGAASYNEQFF. For the CDR3, the DNA is TGCGCCAGCAGCTTGAAGGGGGCAGCCTCCTACAATGAGCAGTTCTTC.

For this clonotype: Only one base separates this from a far larger clonotype, so it likely reflects a read error. The chain employs TRBV11-2 and TRBJ2-1; perhaps TRBD2 as D (7 bases). Trimming cost V 2 bases and J 10 bases, with 12 bases left between them. The CDR3 length is 13 residues. Germline values: CDR1 SGHAT, CDR2 FQNNGV. The CDR3 loop reads CASSLMGGGEQFF. CDR3 bases: TGTGCCAGCAGCTTAATGGGCGGGGGCGAGCAGTTCTTC.

Comment on this clonotype: A far larger clone is one nucleotide away, so this likely arose from a read error. For the CDR3, the DNA is TGTGACAGCAGTTACGGGGAGCTGTTTTTT. Its protein product is CDSSYGELFF. This chain links TRBV6-5 with TRBJ2-2; D is ambiguous. Germline V gives CDR1 MNHEY, CDR2 SVGAGI. The CDR3 has 10 amino acids.

This clonotype has at least ten counts. The V and J genes are TRBV11-2 and TRBJ2-1; the D is unclear. Germline assignment: CDR1 SGHAT and CDR2 FQNNGV. With 3 bases removed from V and 5 bases from J, the gap between germline ends came to 14 bases. The CDR3 consists of 15 residues. DNA for the CDR3: TGTGCCAGCAGCTTCTGGGCGGAGACAAACAATGAGCAGTTCTTC. Translation: CASSFWAETNNEQFF.

This clonotype was counted at least ten times. The chain uses TRBV12-3 or TRBV12-4 and TRBJ2-1; 7 bases line up with TRBD2. V was clipped by 7 bases and J by 0 bases; unmatched bases: 12. This CDR3 is 17 amino acids long. In DNA form, the CDR3 reads TGTGCCAGCAATCCTGAGGTGGTAGCGGGCTCCTACAATGAGCAGTTCTTC. The encoded protein is CASNPEVVAGSYNEQFF.

This clonotype was observed a few times. J is TRBJ2-7 and V is TRBV30; D may correspond to TRBD1 or TRBD2 (5 bases each). Trimming took off 8 bases at V and 3 bases at J, with 20 bases between the two ends. Germline values: CDR1 GTSNPN, CDR2 SVGIG (reference sequence). The CDR3 is 14 amino acids. The CDR3 nucleotides read TGTGCCGGGATGACAGCGGAACGCATCTACGAGCAGTACTTC. Amino acid sequence: CAGMTAERIYEQYF. The whole variable domain, remainder taken from reference TRBV30 and TRBJ2-7, is SQTIHQWPATLVQPVGSPLSLECTVEGTSNPNLYWYRQAAGRGLQLLFYSVGIGQISSEVPQNLSASRPQDRQFILSSKKLLLSDSGFYLCAGMTAERIYEQYFGPGTRLTVT.

This clonotype was observed a few times. A read error is possible here, since a much larger clone lies one base away. This chain joins TRBV6-6 and TRBJ1-1; no definite D call. This CDR3 contains 14 residues. The germline V and J ends were trimmed by 5 bases and 4 bases, with 14 bases remaining between them. CDR1 is MNHNY, CDR2 SVGAGI, per germline (reference sequence). DNA for the CDR3: TGTGCCAGCAGTCCCCAGCCCCCGAGCACTGAAGCTTTCTTT. It encodes CASSPQPPSTEAFF.

This clonotype has ten or more counts. The rearrangement links TRBV7-3 to TRBJ2-7; D remains unclear. With 3 bases removed from V and 1 base from J, the gap between germline ends came to 7 bases. The CDR3 contains 13 residues. Germline assignment: CDR1 SGHTA and CDR2 FQGTGA. CDR3 amino acids: CASSLGKSYEQYF. For the CDR3, the DNA is TGTGCCAGCAGCTTGGGGAAATCCTACGAGCAGTACTTC.

The sample holds many counts of this clonotype. CDR3 sequence (DNA): TGCAGTGCTAGTAATCCGAACAGGGGCTATGGCTACACCTTC. Protein sequence: CSASNPNRGYGYTF. The chain is built from TRBV20-1 and TRBJ1-2; 7 bases line up with TRBD1. The V gene's germline CDR1 is DFQATT and CDR2 SNEGSKA (reference sequence). The V gene end was trimmed by 3 bases and the J gene end by 4 bases; junction bases not matched to a gene: 8. This CDR3 region has 14 residues.

This clonotype was observed at least ten times. The chain recombines TRBV29-1 with TRBJ2-3; possibly TRBD2 for D (5 bases). V lost 6 bases to trimming and J lost 6 bases, with 13 bases between them. Germline V gene data show CDR1 as SQVTM and CDR2 as ANQGSEA. The CDR3 is made up of 12 amino acids. The CDR3 DNA is TGCAGCGTAAGACGGGATTCCGATACGCAGTATTTT. It is translated as CSVRRDSDTQYF.

This clonotype was seen many times. The chain carries TRBV7-9 and TRBJ1-1; TRBD1 aligns across 11 bases. The CDR3 has 14 residues. J was trimmed by 8 bases and V by 7 bases; bases with no gene match: 9. From germline, CDR1 is SEHNR and CDR2 FQNEAQ (reference sequence). The CDR3 loop is CASTIRTGGGEAFF. The DNA of the CDR3 is TGTGCCAGCACCATAAGGACAGGGGGCGGAGAAGCTTTCTTT. Full variable domain (outside the CDR3, taken from reference TRBV7-9 and TRBJ1-1): DTGVSQNPRHKITKRGQNVTFRCDPISEHNRLYWYRQTLGQGPEFLTYFQNEAQLEKSRLLSDRFSAERPKGSFSTLEIQRTEQGDSAMYLCASTIRTGGGEAFFGQGTRLTVV.

This clonotype has at least ten counts. The V and J genes are TRBV7-2 and TRBJ2-7, with D possibly TRBD2 on 5 matching bases. Germline CDR1 is SGHTA and CDR2 is FQGNSA. V shed 5 bases and J shed 2 bases, with 19 bases lying between them. CDR3 length: 16 amino acids. The CDR3: CASSPPGLAGAYEQYF. The CDR3 nucleotides are TGTGCCAGCAGCCCCCCCGGGCTAGCCGGGGCCTACGAGCAGTACTTC.

This clonotype showed up many times. This chain links TRBV20-1 with TRBJ1-5, with D uncertain. Per the germline V gene, CDR1 is DFQATT and CDR2 is SNEGSKA (reference sequence). The CDR3 consists of 15 residues. V lost 0 bases and J lost 7, with 16 bases in between. CDR3 sequence: CSARDSNSPSQPQHF. The DNA for the CDR3 is TGCAGTGCTAGAGATAGTAACAGTCCTTCGCAGCCCCAGCATTTT.

The chain has TRBV20-1 and TRBJ1-5; the D gene is possibly TRBD1 (6 bases). From germline, CDR1 is DFQATT and CDR2 SNEGSKA (reference sequence). The V end lost 6 bases, the J end lost 4 bases, and 16 bases lay between the germline ends. CDR3 length: 14 residues. CDR3 coding DNA: TGCAGTGCGCTTCGCGGGACAAAAAATCAGCCCCAGCATTTT. As protein: CSALRGTKNQPQHF.

This clonotype was counted many times. The rearrangement links TRBV7-9 to TRBJ2-7; the D is unclear. Trimming cost V 6 bases and J 5 bases, with 11 bases left between them. The CDR3 covers 12 residues. Germline V gene lookup returns CDR1 SEHNR and CDR2 FQNEAQ (reference sequence). CDR3 sequence: CASRPSLDEQYF. CDR3 sequence (DNA): TGTGCCAGCAGACCGTCGTTGGACGAGCAGTACTTC. The entire variable domain, with the rest obtained from reference TRBV7-9 and TRBJ2-7, is as follows: DTGVSQNPRHKITKRGQNVTFRCDPISEHNRLYWYRQTLGQGPEFLTYFQNEAQLEKSRLLSDRFSAERPKGSFSTLEIQRTEQGDSAMYLCASRPSLDEQYFGPGTRLTVT.

This clonotype has at least ten counts. The chain uses TRBV7-8 and TRBJ1-2; 7 bases map to TRBD1. Germline V gene sequence: CDR1 SGHVS, CDR2 FQNEAQ. V lost 1 base to trimming and J lost 3 bases; unmatched junction nucleotides: 5. This CDR3 comprises 15 residues. CDR3 coding DNA: TGTGCCAGCAGCTTAGATGGCAGGGGGGACTATGGCTACACCTTC. It translates to CASSLDGRGDYGYTF.

This clonotype was observed many times. The genes are TRBV20-1 and TRBJ2-5; D not certain. V was pared by 3 bases and J by 2 bases, with 4 bases between. CDR3 length: 11 amino acids. Germline V gene data show CDR1 as DFQATT and CDR2 as SNEGSKA (reference sequence). Written as DNA, the CDR3 is TGCAGTGCTAGCGGACAAGAGACCCAGTACTTC. Protein sequence: CSASGQETQYF.

This clonotype occurred many times. The rearrangement uses TRBV6-6 and TRBJ2-3; no firm D call. Trimming shortened V by 4 bases and J by 6 bases, and 5 bases separated the two germline ends. CDR1 and CDR2 from the germline V gene are MNHNY and SVGAGI (reference sequence). The CDR3 is 11 residues long. This CDR3 reads CASSSSDTQYF. The CDR3 DNA reads as TGTGCCAGCAGTTCCTCGGATACGCAGTATTTT.